Below are 8 T cell receptor beta chains sequenced from a single sample in a study of blood T cell repertoires in COVID-19. Sequencing used immunoSEQ multiplex PCR; TCRdb keeps in-frame clones, though not all of them. The top ten clones hold 2.5% to 3.5% of a sample with some 190,000 clones, about four fifths of them seen once. The specimen was PBMCs or T cells enriched from blood (not recorded which). All receptors come from a woman aged 30 to 39 who had recovered from COVID-19.

This chain links TRBV7-2 with TRBJ1-4, with 10 bases identical to TRBD1. After removal of 5 bases from V and 6 bases from J, the junction contained 3 bases not matched to a gene. The germline V gene has CDR1 SGHTA and CDR2 FQGNSA. The length of the CDR3 is 14 residues. The CDR3 coding sequence is TGTGCCAGCAGCAAGGACAGGGGGGATGAAAAACTGTTTTTT. Translation gives CASSKDRGDEKLFF.

The chain carries TRBV7-2 and TRBJ2-5; 10 bases match TRBD2. Per the germline V gene, CDR1 is SGHTA and CDR2 is FQGNSA. After removal of 3 bases from V and 1 base from J, the junction contained 5 bases not matched to a gene. The CDR3 runs to 16 residues. Written as DNA, the CDR3 is TGTGCCAGCAGCTTCTCCCGACTAGCGGGCCAAGAGACCCAGTACTTC. It codes for CASSFSRLAGQETQYF.

This clone appeared once. V usage is TRBV30 and J usage is TRBJ2-1, with D possibly TRBD1 on 6 matching bases. V was pared by 5 bases and J by 7 bases, with 21 bases between. Germline lookup yields CDR1 GTSNPN and CDR2 SVGIG (reference sequence). The CDR3 runs to 15 residues. CDR3: CAWVLQGHIGNEQFF. The CDR3 DNA reads TGTGCCTGGGTACTACAGGGCCATATCGGGAATGAGCAGTTCTTC.

The chain has TRBV7-9 and TRBJ1-2, with 8 nucleotides matching TRBD1. The CDR3 runs to 15 residues. The germline CDR1 and CDR2 sequences are SEHNR and FQNEAQ (reference sequence). With 3 bases clipped from V and 1 base from J, the junction kept 4 bases outside the gene matches. CDR3 amino acids: CASSFGQGSNYGYTF. In nucleotides, the CDR3 is TGTGCCAGCAGCTTCGGACAGGGAAGTAACTATGGCTACACCTTC.

V is TRBV7-3 and J is TRBJ1-3, with D possibly matching TRBD1 (5 bases). From germline, CDR1 is SGHTA and CDR2 FQGTGA. V lost 5 bases and J lost 4, with 21 bases in between. The CDR3 runs 17 residues. In DNA form, the CDR3 reads TGTGCCAGCAGCCCGACCGGTGTTAGGGGTTACGGAAACACCATATATTTT. This gives the protein CASSPTGVRGYGNTIYF.

The rearrangement uses TRBV29-1 and TRBJ2-3; D perhaps matches TRBD2 (5 bases). The CDR3 runs 13 residues. Germline-derived CDR1 and CDR2 are SQVTM and ANQGSEA. V was pared by 4 bases and J by 6 bases, with 14 bases between. The CDR3 sequence: CSVVRVLSDTQYF. The DNA of the CDR3 is TGCAGCGTTGTGCGGGTTCTGTCGGATACGCAGTATTTT.

The chain recombines TRBV30 with TRBJ1-2; D gene ambiguous. The CDR3 totals 15 residues. V shed 0 bases and J shed 1 base, with 12 bases lying between them. Germline lookup yields CDR1 GTSNPN and CDR2 SVGIG (reference sequence). The DNA for the CDR3 is TGTGCCTGGAGTGTACAAGTAACCAATAACTATGGCTACACCTTC. Protein sequence: CAWSVQVTNNYGYTF.

This clone was found many times. The rearrangement joins TRBV6-5 to TRBJ1-5; D gene unclear. Germline V gene data show CDR1 as MNHEY and CDR2 as SVGAGI. The CDR3 is made up of 13 amino acids. Trimming shortened V by 0 bases and J by 6 bases, and 6 bases separated the two germline ends. The CDR3 sequence is CASSYSRFQPQHF. The CDR3 region has the DNA TGTGCCAGCAGTTACTCGAGGTTTCAGCCCCAGCATTTT.